These T cell receptor beta chains were read from a single sample in a study of shared clonotypes between healthy human individuals. Profiling relied on immunoSEQ multiplex PCR, and the TCRdb table lists in-frame clones only, not all of them. Among 650,000 to 800,000 clones listed, 72% were seen once. The sequenced material came from memory CD4+ T cells sorted from blood. The receptors originated from a woman aged 25 to 39 in good health. Both conserved end residues are part of each CDR3. The order of the fields is clone size, D gene, J gene, V gene, CDR3 protein, CDR3 DNA. A D gene is named only where the DNA matches it firmly. Clone size is given for some rows only: seen once, a few or many times, or a class if the clone is expanded.

size: few; D: TRBD1; J: TRBJ1-5; V: TRBV18; CDR3: CASSPDRVNQPQHF; DNA: TGTGCCAGCTCACCAGACAGGGTCAATCAGCCCCAGCATTTT
size: few; D: -; J: TRBJ2-1; V: TRBV10-1; CDR3: CASSEDEEGNEQFF; DNA: TGCGCCAGCAGTGAGGACGAGGAAGGCAATGAGCAGTTCTTC
size: -; D: -; J: TRBJ1-1; V: TRBV11-2; CDR3: CASSPHRESAFF; DNA: TGTGCCAGCAGCCCTCACAGGGAGAGCGCTTTCTTT
size: -; D: TRBD2; J: TRBJ2-1; V: TRBV5-1; CDR3: CASSFRGGVTSGSWDEQFF; DNA: TGCGCCAGCAGCTTTAGAGGGGGAGTGACTAGCGGGAGTTGGGATGAGCAGTTCTTC
size: -; D: -; J: TRBJ1-2; V: TRBV7-9; CDR3: CASSLVQIYGYTF; DNA: TGTGCCAGCAGCTTAGTCCAGATCTATGGCTACACCTTC
size: -; D: -; J: TRBJ2-5; V: TRBV6-6; CDR3: CASSYSMSGEETQYF; DNA: TGTGCCAGCAGTTACTCGATGTCAGGGGAAGAGACCCAGTACTTC
size: -; D: TRBD1; J: TRBJ1-2; V: TRBV27; CDR3: CASSTGTGHYGYTF; DNA: TGTGCCAGCAGCACCGGGACAGGGCACTATGGCTACACCTTC
size: -; D: TRBD1; J: TRBJ1-3; V: TRBV5-1; CDR3: CASSGTGTARNTIYF; DNA: TGCGCCAGCAGCGGGACCGGGACAGCGCGAAACACCATATATTTT
size: -; D: -; J: TRBJ2-7; V: TRBV5-1; CDR3: CASSSPRIHEQYF; DNA: TGCGCCAGCAGCAGCCCTAGGATCCACGAGCAGTACTTC
size: -; D: -; J: TRBJ2-7; V: TRBV11-3; CDR3: CASSLGTLGRQYF; DNA: TGTGCCAGCAGCTTGGGGACCCTAGGTCGGCAGTACTTC
size: -; D: -; J: TRBJ1-3; V: TRBV4-2; CDR3: CASSQEEGGNTIYF; DNA: TGTGCCAGCAGCCAAGAAGAAGGAGGAAACACCATATATTTT
size: -; D: TRBD1; J: TRBJ1-6; V: TRBV30; CDR3: CAWTGGSWRGSPLHF; DNA: TGTGCCTGGACAGGGGGCAGCTGGCGTGGGTCACCCCTCCACTTT
size: -; D: -; J: TRBJ1-5; V: TRBV7-2; CDR3: CASSLAWQAGHPQHF; DNA: TGTGCCAGCAGCTTAGCGTGGCAGGCGGGACACCCCCAGCATTTT
size: few; D: TRBD1; J: TRBJ1-5; V: TRBV7-9; CDR3: CASSRPGTGSNQPQHF; DNA: TGTGCCAGCAGCCGACCCGGGACAGGGAGCAATCAGCCCCAGCATTTT
size: -; D: TRBD2; J: TRBJ2-1; V: TRBV4-1; CDR3: CASSQGIGLAGYNEQFF; DNA: TGCGCCAGCAGCCAAGGGATCGGACTAGCGGGCTACAATGAGCAGTTCTTC
size: -; D: -; J: TRBJ2-7; V: TRBV5-1; CDR3: CASSKGDRDKYEQYF; DNA: TGCGCCAGCAGCAAAGGAGACCGGGACAAGTACGAGCAGTACTTC
size: -; D: -; J: TRBJ2-5; V: TRBV6-5; CDR3: CASRPTLSQETQYF; DNA: TGTGCCAGCAGACCGACACTCTCCCAAGAGACCCAGTACTTC
size: -; D: -; J: TRBJ1-2; V: TRBV19; CDR3: CASSTLGSYGYTF; DNA: TGTGCCAGTAGTACCTTGGGGTCCTATGGCTACACCTTC
size: -; D: -; J: TRBJ2-2; V: TRBV5-1; CDR3: CASSLVLGELFF; DNA: TGCGCCAGCAGCTTGGTGCTCGGGGAGCTGTTTTTT
size: -; D: -; J: TRBJ2-1; V: TRBV18; CDR3: CASSPISDSYNEQFF; DNA: TGTGCCAGCTCACCTATTAGCGACTCCTACAATGAGCAGTTCTTC
size: few; D: -; J: TRBJ2-1; V: TRBV5-1; CDR3: CASSRTGGTYNEQFF; DNA: TGCGCCAGCAGCCGGACTGGGGGTACCTACAATGAGCAGTTCTTC
size: -; D: -; J: TRBJ2-7; V: TRBV9; CDR3: CASSVAAVAGQQYEQYF; DNA: TGTGCCAGCAGCGTAGCCGCAGTTGCGGGACAACAATACGAGCAGTACTTC
size: -; D: -; J: TRBJ1-1; V: TRBV6-5; CDR3: CASSYGRISNTEAFF; DNA: TGTGCCAGCAGTTATGGGAGGATTTCGAACACTGAAGCTTTCTTT
size: once; D: TRBD2; J: TRBJ2-5; V: TRBV4-1; CDR3: CASSQLPGLAAETQYF; DNA: TGCGCCAGCAGCCAACTACCGGGACTAGCGGCAGAGACCCAGTACTTC
size: many; D: -; J: TRBJ1-6; V: TRBV6-5; CDR3: CASSHRPIGSPLHF; DNA: TGTGCCAGCAGTCACAGACCTATAGGTTCACCCCTCCACTTT
size: -; D: -; J: TRBJ2-2; V: TRBV4-1; CDR3: CASSQARPNTGELFF; DNA: TGCGCCAGCAGCCAAGCAAGGCCGAACACCGGGGAGCTGTTTTTT
size: -; D: -; J: TRBJ1-5; V: TRBV6-5; CDR3: CASSVGQPQHF; DNA: TGTGCCAGCAGTGTTGGTCAGCCCCAGCATTTT
size: -; D: TRBD2; J: TRBJ2-1; V: TRBV5-1; CDR3: CASSPASGFYNEQFF; DNA: TGCGCCAGCAGCCCCGCTAGCGGGTTCTACAATGAGCAGTTCTTC
size: -; D: TRBD2; J: TRBJ2-3; V: TRBV10-2; CDR3: CASVAGVSTDTQYF; DNA: TGCGCCAGTGTAGCGGGAGTTAGCACAGATACGCAGTATTTT
size: few; D: TRBD1; J: TRBJ2-3; V: TRBV5-1; CDR3: CASSVGQGPSTDTQYF; DNA: TGCGCCAGCAGCGTGGGACAGGGCCCTAGCACAGATACGCAGTATTTT
size: -; D: TRBD1; J: TRBJ1-4; V: TRBV29-1; CDR3: CSASGGINEKLFF; DNA: TGCAGCGCTTCAGGGGGGATCAATGAAAAACTGTTTTTT
size: -; D: TRBD2; J: TRBJ2-1; V: TRBV7-3; CDR3: CASSLRGLAGVNEQFF; DNA: TGTGCCAGCAGCCTCAGGGGCCTAGCGGGGGTTAATGAGCAGTTCTTC
size: -; D: TRBD1; J: TRBJ2-5; V: TRBV11-2; CDR3: CASSLNPTGGVETQYF; DNA: TGTGCCAGCAGCTTAAACCCAACAGGGGGCGTAGAGACCCAGTACTTC